This section outlines one T cell receptor beta chain sequence together with its context. The antigen is unknown. Measured with immunoSEQ multiplex PCR; TCRdb has only the in-frame clones, and not every one. The repertoire holds about 130,000 clones, with approximately 85% as singletons. V lost 8 bases to trimming and J lost 8 bases, with 9 bases between them. Germline values: CDR1 LNHNV, CDR2 YYDKDF (reference sequence). This CDR3 comprises 11 residues. This sample was taken from a study of T cell responses to AZD1222 COVID-19 vaccine. At the level of the study: Analyses pooled second doses at about 4 or about 12 weeks. Study-wide points: Rises in breadth and depth of Spike-specific TCRs came after two AZD1222 doses. Repertoires were obtained solely post-peak T cell response. Spike as a whole was targeted by vaccine-associated CD4 TCRs, dominant at 160-218 and 743-854.

This TCR was sampled from an adult in good health. Source: peripheral blood, taken on day 0 of AZD1222 vaccination. The V call is TRBV15, the J call TRBJ1-4; D is unresolved. The CDR3 loop is CATSQREKLFF. The CDR3 nucleotides read TGTGCCACCTCCCAGAGGGAAAAACTGTTTTTT.